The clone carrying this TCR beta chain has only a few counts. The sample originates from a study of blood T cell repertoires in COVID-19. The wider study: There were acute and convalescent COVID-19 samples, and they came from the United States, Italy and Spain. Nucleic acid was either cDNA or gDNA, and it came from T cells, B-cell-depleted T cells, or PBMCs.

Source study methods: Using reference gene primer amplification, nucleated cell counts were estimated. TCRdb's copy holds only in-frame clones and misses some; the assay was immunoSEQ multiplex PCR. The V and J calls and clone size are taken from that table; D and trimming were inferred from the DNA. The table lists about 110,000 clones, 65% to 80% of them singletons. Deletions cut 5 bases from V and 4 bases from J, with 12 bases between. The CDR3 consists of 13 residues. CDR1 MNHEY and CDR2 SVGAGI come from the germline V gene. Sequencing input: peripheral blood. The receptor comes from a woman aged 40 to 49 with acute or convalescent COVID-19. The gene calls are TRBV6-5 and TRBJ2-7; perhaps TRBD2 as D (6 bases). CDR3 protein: CASSRAGNYEQYF. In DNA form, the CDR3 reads TGTGCCAGCAGTCGTGCGGGGAATTACGAGCAGTACTTC.